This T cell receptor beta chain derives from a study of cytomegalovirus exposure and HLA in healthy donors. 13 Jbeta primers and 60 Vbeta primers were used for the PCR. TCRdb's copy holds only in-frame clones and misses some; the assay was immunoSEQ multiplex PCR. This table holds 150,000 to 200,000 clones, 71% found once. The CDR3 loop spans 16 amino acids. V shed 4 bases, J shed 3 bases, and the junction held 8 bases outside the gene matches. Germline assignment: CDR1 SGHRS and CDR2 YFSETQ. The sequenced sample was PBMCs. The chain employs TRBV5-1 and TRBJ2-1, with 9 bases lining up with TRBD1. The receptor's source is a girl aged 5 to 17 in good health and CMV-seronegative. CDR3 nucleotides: TGCGCCAGCAGCCCCGGGACAGGGTGGGACTACAATGAGCAGTTCTTC. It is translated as CASSPGTGWDYNEQFF.